This TCR beta chain was recorded in a study of T cell repertoires in cytomegalovirus infection. Study information: In the study, CMV epitopes included recently identified HLA-C-restricted and well-studied HLA-B-restricted ones. CMV infection together with matching HLA type was indicated by public TCR beta signatures. General observations from the study: HLA-C-restricted TCR beta clonotypes specific for CMV led the ex vivo response. Cumulated frequencies of public TCR beta families served to identify carriers of CMV plus the relevant HLA.

Per the germline V gene, CDR1 is SGHNT and CDR2 is YYREEE (reference sequence). This CDR3 has 14 residues. V was pared by 0 bases and J by 5 bases, with 11 bases between. TCRdb fed the reads into MiXCR, producing one record per CDR3 protein. The profile shows about 110,000 distinct CDR3 sequences, roughly 40% of them singletons. In regard to this clonotype: Its matching antigen is unknown.

The V gene is TRBV5-4, the J gene TRBJ1-2; D gene unclear. This TCR was recovered from a human donor in good health (CMV status not recorded). Some clones in this sample may be carry-over from other donors' samples. The source was CD8+ T cells from cultured PBMCs, collected from culture after CMV antigen stimulation. The CDR3 spells CASSLGEQAYGYTF. DNA for the CDR3: TGTGCCAGCAGCTTGGGTGAGCAGGCTTATGGCTACACCTTC. The whole variable domain, filled in from reference TRBV5-4 and TRBJ1-2, reads ETGVTQSPTHLIKTRGQQVTLRCSSQSGHNTVSWYQQALGQGPQFIFQYYREEENGRGNFPPRFSGLQFPNYSSELNVNALELDDSALYLCASSLGEQAYGYTFGSGTRLTVV.